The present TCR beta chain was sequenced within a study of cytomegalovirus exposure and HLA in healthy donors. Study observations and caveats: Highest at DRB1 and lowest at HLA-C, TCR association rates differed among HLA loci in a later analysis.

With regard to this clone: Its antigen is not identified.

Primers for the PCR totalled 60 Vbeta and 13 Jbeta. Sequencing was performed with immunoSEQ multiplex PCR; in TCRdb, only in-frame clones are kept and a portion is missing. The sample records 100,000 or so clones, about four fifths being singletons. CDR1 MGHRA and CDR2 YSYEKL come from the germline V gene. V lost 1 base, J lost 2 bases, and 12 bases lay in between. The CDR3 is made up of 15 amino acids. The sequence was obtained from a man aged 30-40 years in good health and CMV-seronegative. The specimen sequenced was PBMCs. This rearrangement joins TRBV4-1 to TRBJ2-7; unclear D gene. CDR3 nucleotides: TGCGCCAGCAGCCAAGCGGCTCCTAGTGCCTACGAGCAGTACTTC. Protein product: CASSQAAPSAYEQYF.